This T cell receptor beta chain was recovered during a study of blood T cell repertoires in COVID-19. Study summary: Samples of COVID-19 (acute and convalescent) were obtained from the United States, Italy and Spain. PBMCs, B-cell-depleted T cells, or T cells provided the cDNA or gDNA that made up the material.

Original processing methods: Cell counts per sample came from amplifying reference gene primers. Profiled with immunoSEQ multiplex PCR; TCRdb holds only in-frame clones, not every one. From that table come the V and J calls and clone size; the DNA was used to work out D and trimming. This repertoire shows 20,000 to 25,000 clones, around 91% found once; its top ten account for 2.7%. Sequencing used peripheral blood. This receptor was obtained from a man between 65 and 80 years old with acute or convalescent COVID-19.

The DNA for the CDR3 is TGTGCCACCAGTGATTCGGCCAGGGCGAACACTGAAGCTTTCTTT. Protein sequence: CATSDSARANTEAFF. The V and J genes are TRBV24-1 and TRBJ1-1, with D perhaps matching TRBD1 (5 bases). CDR1 and CDR2 from the germline V gene are KGHDR and SFDVKD. The V end lost 2 bases, the J end lost 1 base, and 10 bases lay between the germline ends. This CDR3 comprises 15 residues.